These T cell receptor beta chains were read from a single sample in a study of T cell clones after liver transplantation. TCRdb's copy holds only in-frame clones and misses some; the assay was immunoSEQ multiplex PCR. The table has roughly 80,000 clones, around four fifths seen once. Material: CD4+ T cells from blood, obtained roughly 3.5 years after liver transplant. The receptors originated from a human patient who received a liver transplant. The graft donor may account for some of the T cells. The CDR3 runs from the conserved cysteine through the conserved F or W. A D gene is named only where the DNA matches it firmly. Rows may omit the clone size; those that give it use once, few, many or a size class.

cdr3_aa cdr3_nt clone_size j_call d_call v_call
CASSLRGRDAGNTIYF TGTGCCAGCAGCTTACGAGGAAGGGACGCTGGAAACACCATATATTTT NA TRBJ1-3 NA TRBV11-2
CSFIQSQETQYF TGCAGCTTCATACAGAGCCAAGAGACCCAGTACTTC NA TRBJ2-5 NA TRBV29-1
CASSEGGDGDNQPQHF TGTGCCAGCAGTGAAGGAGGGGACGGGGACAATCAGCCCCAGCATTTT once TRBJ1-5 NA TRBV6-1
CASSESSGTSFTDTQYF TGCGCCAGCAGTGAGTCTTCCGGGACTAGCTTCACAGATACGCAGTATTTT NA TRBJ2-3 TRBD2 TRBV10-1
CAWRGSSYNEQFF TGTGCCTGGAGGGGGAGTTCCTACAATGAGCAGTTCTTC NA TRBJ2-1 NA TRBV30
CASSSRGGTNSNQPQHF TGTGCCAGCAGCTCTAGGGGGGGCACTAATAGCAATCAGCCCCAGCATTTT NA TRBJ1-5 NA TRBV7-2
CASSYSAGGSDTQYF TGTGCCAGCAGTTACTCTGCGGGAGGTTCAGATACGCAGTATTTT NA TRBJ2-3 TRBD2 TRBV6-5
CATSRGLQETQYF TGTGCCACCAGCAGAGGATTGCAAGAGACTCAGTACTTC NA TRBJ2-5 NA TRBV15
CASSWGILQGGSNQPQHF TGTGCCAGCAGCTGGGGGATCCTACAGGGAGGGAGCAATCAGCCCCAGCATTTT NA TRBJ1-5 NA TRBV7-9
CAIRDASNTGELFF TGTGCCATTAGAGACGCTTCGAACACCGGGGAGCTGTTTTTT few TRBJ2-2 NA TRBV10-3
CASRGGRGRSTEAFF TGTGCCAGCAGGGGAGGCAGGGGGCGAAGCACTGAAGCTTTCTTT NA TRBJ1-1 TRBD1 TRBV6-5
CASRLSGGGGYTF TGTGCCAGCAGGCTCTCAGGGGGGGGTGGCTACACCTTC NA TRBJ1-2 TRBD1 TRBV27
CASSVGSRPNTGELFF TGTGCCAGCAGCGTAGGCAGCAGACCGAACACCGGGGAGCTGTTTTTT once TRBJ2-2 NA TRBV9
CASSRQPVNTEAFF TGTGCCAGCTCTCGACAGCCCGTGAACACTGAAGCTTTCTTT NA TRBJ1-1 NA TRBV18
CASSWRGGRFLNEKLFF TGTGCCAGCAGCTGGAGGGGGGGACGGTTTTTGAATGAAAAACTGTTTTTT NA TRBJ1-4 NA TRBV7-8
CASSPGQGYGYTF TGTGCCAGCAGTCCCGGACAGGGGTATGGCTACACCTTC once TRBJ1-2 TRBD1 TRBV27
CSAEGESDSGANVLTF TGCAGCGCCGAAGGGGAATCAGACTCTGGGGCCAACGTCCTGACTTTC once TRBJ2-6 NA TRBV29-1
CASSFGGRAYEQYF TGCGCCAGCAGCTTCGGGGGCAGGGCTTACGAGCAGTACTTC NA TRBJ2-7 NA TRBV5-1
CASSPAQQGVNEKLFF TGTGCCAGCTCACCCGCGCAACAGGGGGTTAATGAAAAACTGTTTTTT once TRBJ1-4 TRBD1 TRBV18
CASSRFSGAFYNEQFF TGCGCCAGCAGCCGCTTTTCAGGGGCCTTCTACAATGAGCAGTTCTTC once TRBJ2-1 NA TRBV4-1
CASSLGQGARNTIYF TGTGCCAGCAGCTTAGGGCAGGGGGCTCGAAACACCATATATTTT NA TRBJ1-3 TRBD1 TRBV9
CASSRSTWAEAFF TGTGCCAGCAGCCGTTCGACGTGGGCAGAAGCTTTCTTT few TRBJ1-1 NA TRBV11-3
CAWIEGGQTQYF TGTGCCTGGATTGAGGGGGGACAGACCCAGTACTTC once TRBJ2-5 NA TRBV30
CSVATGLQLETQYF TGCAGCGTGGCGACAGGGTTGCAACTGGAGACCCAGTACTTC NA TRBJ2-5 TRBD1 TRBV29-1
CASSPSGTGFEAFF TGCGCCAGCAGCCCCTCCGGGACAGGGTTTGAAGCTTTCTTT NA TRBJ1-1 TRBD1 TRBV4-1
CASSPEVFLPETQYF TGTGCCAGCAGCCCAGAGGTATTTCTTCCAGAGACCCAGTACTTC few TRBJ2-5 NA TRBV7-2
CAISDTQGNTGELFF TGTGCCATCAGTGACACGCAGGGGAACACCGGGGAGCTGTTTTTT NA TRBJ2-2 NA TRBV10-3
CASSSGQGSGSYEQYF TGCGCCAGCAGCTCTGGACAGGGGAGCGGGAGCTACGAGCAGTACTTC NA TRBJ2-7 NA TRBV5-1
CASSFTSVSYNEQFF TGTGCCAGCAGTTTCACCAGCGTATCCTACAATGAGCAGTTCTTC NA TRBJ2-1 NA TRBV28
CASSGTGVHEQYF TGTGCCAGCAGTGGGACGGGAGTCCACGAGCAGTACTTC few TRBJ2-7 NA TRBV2
CATSHPPGQGAISNQPQHF TGTGCCACCAGTCACCCTCCCGGACAGGGGGCGATTAGCAATCAGCCCCAGCATTTT NA TRBJ1-5 TRBD1 TRBV15
CASSFPTSGGTNEQFF TGTGCCAGCAGTTTCCCGACTAGCGGGGGGACGAATGAGCAGTTCTTC NA TRBJ2-1 TRBD2 TRBV27
CASSDRQGGDYEQYF TGTGCCAGCAGTGATAGACAAGGAGGGGACTACGAGCAGTACTTC NA TRBJ2-7 NA TRBV25-1
CASSGGNNEKLFF TGCGCCAGCAGCGGAGGGAATAATGAAAAACTGTTTTTT NA TRBJ1-4 NA TRBV5-1
CASSYGPNEKLFF TGTGCCAGCAGTTACGGACCTAATGAAAAACTGTTTTTT NA TRBJ1-4 NA TRBV6-6
CASSWGQGYGYTF TGTGCCAGCAGTTGGGGACAGGGCTATGGCTACACCTTC NA TRBJ1-2 TRBD1 TRBV27
CASSLGLAGNNEQFF TGTGCCAGCAGTTTGGGACTAGCGGGAAATAATGAGCAGTTCTTC NA TRBJ2-1 TRBD2 TRBV6-5
CASSLMPGGSYGYTF TGTGCCAGCAGTTTAATGCCAGGGGGATCCTATGGCTACACCTTC NA TRBJ1-2 TRBD1 TRBV27
CASSLGGINTGELFF TGCGCCAGCAGCTTGGGTGGGATCAACACCGGGGAGCTGTTTTTT NA TRBJ2-2 NA TRBV5-1
CASSAYTNGFGVFEQYF TGTGCCAGCAGCGCTTACACCAACGGGTTCGGGGTTTTCGAGCAGTACTTC NA TRBJ2-7 NA TRBV9
CASSLSIRSATNEKLFF TGTGCCAGCAGCTTAAGTATACGTTCCGCAACTAATGAAAAACTGTTTTTT NA TRBJ1-4 NA TRBV7-9
CASSSAAGGAYEQYF TGTGCCAGCAGTTCTGCAGCAGGCGGCGCCTACGAGCAGTACTTC NA TRBJ2-7 NA TRBV6-5
CASSLGPGQGGYEQYF TGCGCCAGCAGCCTGGGCCCGGGACAGGGGGGGTACGAGCAGTACTTC NA TRBJ2-7 TRBD1 TRBV5-1
CASSLGQADTQYF TGCGCCAGCAGCTTGGGACAAGCAGATACGCAGTATTTT NA TRBJ2-3 NA TRBV5-1
CASSDREERHTGELFF TGTGCCAGCAGTGATCGAGAGGAAAGGCACACCGGGGAGCTGTTTTTT NA TRBJ2-2 NA TRBV6-1
CASRYTGLDTQYF TGTGCCAGCAGATATACAGGGCTAGATACGCAGTATTTT NA TRBJ2-3 NA TRBV6-1
CASSPSGDKADTQYF TGTGCCAGTAGCCCCTCGGGAGATAAGGCAGATACGCAGTATTTT NA TRBJ2-3 NA TRBV19
CASIPTGPGYGYTF TGTGCCAGCATTCCGACAGGGCCAGGGTATGGCTACACCTTC NA TRBJ1-2 TRBD1 TRBV28
CASRSSNRDYGEQFF TGTGCCAGCAGATCCTCGAACCGGGACTACGGCGAGCAGTTCTTC NA TRBJ2-1 TRBD2 TRBV7-6
CASSIKAEHEQYF TGTGCCAGTAGTATAAAGGCAGAGCACGAGCAGTACTTC NA TRBJ2-7 NA TRBV19
CASSPGMSDTQYF TGTGCCAGCTCACCAGGGATGTCAGATACGCAGTATTTT once TRBJ2-3 NA TRBV18
CASSPITEAFF TGTGCCAGCAGCCCTATCACTGAAGCTTTCTTT NA TRBJ1-1 NA TRBV7-8
CASSTPSRSRGLYEQYF TGTGCCAGCAGCACCCCGAGTCGGTCGAGAGGCTTATACGAGCAGTACTTC NA TRBJ2-7 NA TRBV7-2
CASSPAGNTIYF TGTGCCAGCAGTCCCGCCGGAAACACCATATATTTT NA TRBJ1-3 NA TRBV6-6
CASSVDKGETQYF TGTGCCAGCAGCGTGGACAAGGGAGAGACCCAGTACTTC NA TRBJ2-5 NA TRBV7-3
CASSPDRDTEAFF TGTGCCAGCAGCCCCGACAGGGACACTGAAGCTTTCTTT NA TRBJ1-1 TRBD1 TRBV11-3